Presented here are 30 T cell receptor beta chains from one specimen sequenced in a study of lymphopenia after photon versus proton radiotherapy (dated by TCRdb to between 2018 and 2020). Library construction relied on the immunoSEQ multiplex PCR assay. TCRdb limited this immuneACCESS table to in-frame rearrangements with V and J called. A share of clones is missing; checked studies link under half to unresolved V genes, and the rest is unexplained. The sample has more than 70,000 clones on record, approximately 82% of them singletons. About 1.3% of the sample goes to the ten largest clones. The sample in question was peripheral blood, obtained from a patient treated with proton-based radiotherapy. The source is a man aged 60 to 75 with pancreatic cancer.

The chain carries TRBV10-2 and TRBJ1-2; 9 bases fit TRBD1. V lost 7 bases to trimming and J lost 4 bases; unmatched junction nucleotides: 4. The germline CDR1 and CDR2 sequences are WSHSY and SAAADI. The CDR3 totals 13 residues. CDR3 sequence: CASIPGQGYGYTF. CDR3 nucleotides: TGCGCCAGCATTCCGGGACAGGGCTATGGCTACACCTTC.

The chain carries TRBV11-2 and TRBJ2-3; D remains ambiguous. The CDR3 length is 16 residues. The germline V gene has CDR1 SGHAT and CDR2 FQNNGV. The germline V and J ends were trimmed by 1 base and 4 bases, with 15 bases remaining between them. Here the CDR3 reads CASSLVKRGTADTQYF. Here the CDR3 DNA reads TGTGCCAGCAGCTTAGTGAAACGTGGAACTGCAGATACGCAGTATTTT.

The chain has TRBV5-4 and TRBJ2-2; tentatively, D is TRBD1 (5 bases). The V gene lost 2 bases and the J gene lost 1 base, with 6 bases spanning the gap. CDR1 is SGHNT and CDR2 is YYREEE in the germline V gene (reference sequence). The CDR3 is 14 residues long. The CDR3 DNA sequence: TGTGCCAGCAGCTTAACAGGGAACACCGGGGAGCTGTTTTTT. It specifies CASSLTGNTGELFF.

The chain couples TRBV28 to TRBJ2-3; D call uncertain. Germline V CDR1 and CDR2: MDHEN, SYDVKM. This CDR3 spans 15 amino acids. V was pared by 6 bases and J by 0 bases, with 13 bases between. The CDR3, as DNA: TGTGCCAGCAGACGACTCGTGGGGAGCACAGATACGCAGTATTTT. Translation gives CASRRLVGSTDTQYF.

V and J are TRBV4-2 and TRBJ2-1; 7 positions agree with TRBD2. There are 15 residues in the CDR3. Per germline, CDR1 LGHNA and CDR2 YNFKEQ. J gave up 6 bases and V 0 bases, and 5 bases lay outside the gene matches. CDR3 amino acids: CASSQDWREFNEQFF. The CDR3 DNA reads as TGTGCCAGCAGCCAAGATTGGCGGGAGTTCAATGAGCAGTTCTTC.

This clone occurred once. For the CDR3, the DNA is TGTGCCAGCAGTTTTGGCAGAAACTACGAGCAGTACTTC. Translating it yields CASSFGRNYEQYF. The rearrangement uses TRBV6-5 and TRBJ2-7; D is ambiguous. The CDR3 extends over 13 amino acids. Looked up from germline, CDR1 is MNHEY and CDR2 is SVGAGI. V lost 4 bases, J lost 3 bases, and 10 bases lay in between.

The chain couples TRBV28 to TRBJ2-7, with D perhaps TRBD2 (6 bases). This CDR3 comprises 15 residues. CDR1 is MDHEN and CDR2 is SYDVKM in the germline V gene. Trimming left V 6 bases short and J 3 bases short, with 18 bases between. The CDR3 bases are TGTGCCAGCAGCCCCCCGAGCGGGTGGTACTACGAGCAGTACTTC. Translated: CASSPPSGWYYEQYF.

The V and J genes are TRBV28 and TRBJ2-7; 8 bases align to TRBD2. Germline V lookup: CDR1 MDHEN, CDR2 SYDVKM. V lost 6 bases to trimming and J lost 0 bases; unmatched junction nucleotides: 7. The length of the CDR3 is 15 residues. The DNA of the CDR3 is TGTGCCAGCAGCCCCACTAGCGGAGGCTCCTACGAGCAGTACTTC. Encoded protein: CASSPTSGGSYEQYF.

This chain joins TRBV30 and TRBJ1-1, with D uncertain. V lost 2 bases, J lost 0 bases, and 10 bases lay in between. The germline V gene encodes CDR1 GTSNPN and CDR2 SVGIG (reference sequence). The CDR3 has 14 residues. The CDR3 here is CAWSPGFMNTEAFF. In nucleotides, the CDR3 is TGTGCCTGGAGTCCAGGATTCATGAACACTGAAGCTTTCTTT.

The rearrangement joins TRBV28 to TRBJ2-7; perhaps TRBD2 as D (5 bases). Trimming took 1 base from V and 3 from J, leaving 10 bases between them. Germline CDR1 is MDHEN and CDR2 is SYDVKM. CDR3 length: 14 residues. CDR3 protein: CASSLFVGVYEQYF. The CDR3 DNA sequence: TGTGCCAGCAGTTTATTTGTCGGGGTCTACGAGCAGTACTTC. The entire variable domain, with the rest obtained from reference TRBV28 and TRBJ2-7, is as follows: DVKVTQSSRYLVKRTGEKVFLECVQDMDHENMFWYRQDPGLGLRLIYFSYDVKMKEKGDIPEGYSVSREKKERFSLILESASTNQTSMYLCASSLFVGVYEQYFGPGTRLTVT.

This chain joins TRBV7-9 and TRBJ1-4; D is perhaps TRBD1 (6 bases). Germline values: CDR1 SEHNR, CDR2 FQNEAQ (reference sequence). Trimming pared 1 base from V and 8 bases from J, leaving 14 bases between. The CDR3 loop spans 15 amino acids. The chain's CDR3 is CASSLDGGLREKLFF. The CDR3 region has the DNA TGTGCCAGCAGCTTAGACGGGGGGCTAAGGGAAAAACTGTTTTTT.

The chain employs TRBV19 and TRBJ1-6, with D possibly TRBD1 on 5 matching bases. V was cut by 6 bases and J by 0 bases, with 15 bases left in between. The CDR3 spans 17 residues. Looked up from germline, CDR1 is LNHDA and CDR2 is SQIVND (reference sequence). The CDR3 reads CASSPSGTDSYNSPLHF. The CDR3 bases are TGTGCCAGTAGCCCATCCGGGACGGACTCCTATAATTCACCCCTCCACTTT.

The chain uses TRBV28 and TRBJ1-1, with a tentative D call TRBD1 (5 bases). V was shortened by 2 bases and J by 4 bases, with 11 bases between the two germline ends. The CDR3 loop spans 14 amino acids. Germline values: CDR1 MDHEN, CDR2 SYDVKM. CDR3 sequence reads: CASSLSGAGTEAFF. The CDR3 DNA reads TGTGCCAGCAGTTTAAGTGGGGCGGGCACTGAAGCTTTCTTT.

This clone was recorded only once. The chain combines TRBV2 with TRBJ2-1, with D maybe TRBD2 (7 bases). In germline, CDR1 is SNHLY, CDR2 FYNNEI. The CDR3 contains 13 residues. V was shortened by 8 bases and J by 5 bases, with 13 bases between the two germline ends. The CDR3 loop is CASGGAENNEQFF. The CDR3 DNA reads as TGTGCCAGCGGGGGGGCGGAGAACAATGAGCAGTTCTTC.

The chain employs TRBV5-5 and TRBJ2-3; 9 positions match TRBD2. Trimming at V came to 8 bases and at J to 1 base, leaving 5 bases not matched to a gene. Germline V lookup: CDR1 SGHKS, CDR2 YYEKEE (reference sequence). The CDR3 spans 14 residues. The CDR3 DNA is TGTGCCAGTTTCAGACTAGCGGGCACAGATACGCAGTATTTT. As protein: CASFRLAGTDTQYF.

The J gene is TRBJ1-1, the V gene TRBV28, with 7 bases fitting TRBD1. Losses at the gene ends were 9 bases for V and 6 bases for J; bases not matched to a gene: 7. In germline, CDR1 is MDHEN, CDR2 SYDVKM. The CDR3 length is 12 residues. CDR3 residues: CASCYRGSEAFF. Here the CDR3 DNA reads TGTGCCAGTTGCTACAGGGGCTCTGAAGCTTTCTTT.

The rearrangement uses TRBV10-3 and TRBJ2-1; TRBD2 agrees at 9 bases. Trimming at V came to 0 bases and at J to 7 bases, leaving 7 bases not matched to a gene. Per germline, CDR1 ENHRY and CDR2 SYGVKD. This CDR3 has 16 amino acids. CDR3 in amino acids: CAISESTGTSWNEQFF. In nucleotides, the CDR3 is TGTGCCATCAGTGAGTCGACAGGGACTAGCTGGAATGAGCAGTTCTTC.

V is TRBV29-1 and J is TRBJ1-1; D not certain. V was cut by 7 bases and J by 8 bases, with 14 bases left in between. The CDR3 has 11 amino acids. Germline V CDR1 and CDR2: SQVTM, ANQGSEA. CDR3 DNA sequence: TGCAGCGCTTCCCCGGGAGAAGAAGCTTTCTTT. This codes for CSASPGEEAFF.

This clone was counted a single time. V gene TRBV27 combines with J gene TRBJ1-3, with 8 bases that match TRBD1. Unmatched junction bases numbered 3, after V lost 6 bases and J lost 2 bases. CDR3 length: 14 amino acids. The germline CDR1 and CDR2 sequences are MNHEY and SMNVEV (reference sequence). This CDR3 reads CASSFRGPGNTIYF. CDR3 DNA sequence: TGTGCCAGCAGCTTCAGGGGGCCTGGAAACACCATATATTTT.

The V call is TRBV19, the J call TRBJ2-1, with 7 bases lining up with TRBD1. The CDR3 loop spans 14 amino acids. Germline V CDR1 and CDR2: LNHDA, SQIVND (reference sequence). Losses at the gene ends were 4 bases for V and 5 bases for J; bases not matched to a gene: 5. CDR3 nucleotides: TGTGCCAGTAGTACTGGGACAGCTAACAATGAGCAGTTCTTC. Its translation is CASSTGTANNEQFF.

Of note for this clone: The junction does not match germline at one end; this may be a read error. The CDR3 loop is CASSSLWTLQF. CDR3 bases: TGTGCCAGCAGCTCCCTATGGACACTCCAATTC. This chain joins TRBV28 and TRBJ2-7; D might be TRBD1 (5 bases). CDR1 MDHEN and CDR2 SYDVKM come from the germline V gene. The CDR3 covers 11 residues.

CDR3 loop: CASSLSQGSGNTIYF. The DNA of the CDR3 is TGTGCCAGCAGCCTAAGTCAGGGCTCTGGAAACACCATATATTTT. V is TRBV9 and J is TRBJ1-3, with D possibly TRBD1 on 5 matching bases. This CDR3 has 15 amino acids. Germline CDR1 SGDLS, CDR2 YYNGEE. Trimming took 4 bases from V and 0 from J, leaving 11 bases between them.

The CDR3 coding sequence is TGTGCCAGCAGCTTAGGTTCCGCCTCGCGGGTGAACGAGCAGTACTTC. Protein product: CASSLGSASRVNEQYF. This chain links TRBV7-2 with TRBJ2-7; possibly TRBD2 for D (5 bases). V was cut by 1 base and J by 5 bases, with 18 bases left in between. Germline V lookup: CDR1 SGHTA, CDR2 FQGNSA. This CDR3 spans 16 amino acids.

J is TRBJ1-1 and V is TRBV9; D might be TRBD1 (6 bases). This CDR3 has 14 residues. In germline, CDR1 is SGDLS, CDR2 YYNGEE. V lost 4 bases, J lost 2 bases, and 12 bases lay in between. This CDR3 reads CASSLGTTNTEAFF. CDR3 DNA: TGTGCCAGCAGCCTCGGGACAACTAACACTGAAGCTTTCTTT.

The gene calls are TRBV10-3 and TRBJ1-5; possibly TRBD1 for D (6 bases). V gave up 6 bases and J gave up 3 bases, with 9 bases separating them. Germline-derived CDR1 and CDR2 are ENHRY and SYGVKD. The CDR3 consists of 13 residues. The CDR3 reads CAISGQLNQPQHF. The CDR3 nucleotides read TGTGCCATCAGCGGACAGCTCAATCAGCCCCAGCATTTT.

This chain uses TRBV7-6 with TRBJ1-1, with D possibly matching TRBD1 (6 bases). The CDR3 sequence is 14 residues long. Per the germline V gene, CDR1 is SGHVS and CDR2 is FNYEAQ. V lost 5 bases to trimming and J lost 5 bases, with 15 bases between them. As DNA, the CDR3 is TGTGCCAGCAGCCCTACCAGGGGAGGGACTGAAGCTTTCTTT. Protein sequence: CASSPTRGGTEAFF.

The V gene is TRBV6-5, the J gene TRBJ1-2; 8 nucleotides line up with TRBD1. The germline V gene encodes CDR1 MNHEY and CDR2 SVGAGI. V lost 5 bases to trimming and J lost 5 bases; unmatched junction nucleotides: 4. This CDR3 spans 13 amino acids. The CDR3 DNA is TGTGCCAGCAGTACCAGACAGGGGTATGGCTACACCTTC. Encoded protein: CASSTRQGYGYTF.

This clone was counted only a few times. The chain is built from TRBV15 and TRBJ2-1; either TRBD1 or TRBD2 may fit D (6 bases each). Per germline, CDR1 LNHNV and CDR2 YYDKDF (reference sequence). Deletions cut 3 bases from V and 5 bases from J, with 14 bases between. This CDR3 spans 15 amino acids. The CDR3 DNA is TGTGCCACCAGCAGGGACTCGAGGGGGGACAATGAGCAGTTCTTC. It translates to CATSRDSRGDNEQFF.

This sequence joins TRBV7-2 and TRBJ2-7; 11 bases align to TRBD2. CDR3 length equals 14 residues. In germline, CDR1 is SGHTA, CDR2 FQGNSA. Trimming at V came to 5 bases and at J to 5 bases, leaving 5 bases not matched to a gene. The CDR3, as DNA: TGTGCCAGCAGCCCACCGGGACTAGCGGACGAGCAGTACTTC. It encodes CASSPPGLADEQYF.

The chain employs TRBV4-1 and TRBJ2-1, with D perhaps matching TRBD1 (5 bases). The germline V gene has CDR1 MGHRA and CDR2 YSYEKL. The CDR3 is 14 amino acids. With 2 bases removed from V and 1 base from J, the gap between germline ends came to 6 bases. CDR3 DNA sequence: TGCGCCAGCAGCCAACAGGGTTCCTACAATGAGCAGTTCTTC. It specifies CASSQQGSYNEQFF.